Following are 31 T cell receptor beta chains from one sample sequenced in a study of OX40 agonist ivuxolimab in advanced cancers. Libraries were prepared by immunoSEQ multiplex PCR; TCRdb keeps only in-frame clonotypes and omits some of them. The sample includes around 30,000 clones, roughly 89% of them seen just once. The sample was CD4+ or CD8+ T cells sorted from blood, taken in a trial of the OX40 agonist ivuxolimab. The source of these receptors is an adult with an advanced solid tumor such as melanoma, head and neck, liver or kidney cancer.

The chain joins TRBV14 to TRBJ2-3; no reliable D call. The CDR3 totals 14 residues. Germline V lookup: CDR1 SGHDN, CDR2 FVKESK. Trimming took off 4 bases at V and 2 bases at J, with 10 bases between the two ends. In DNA, the CDR3 is TGTGCCAGCAGCCCCAGCCGACTCACAGATACGCAGTATTTT. Amino acid sequence: CASSPSRLTDTQYF. The whole variable domain, filled in from reference TRBV14 and TRBJ2-3, reads EAGVTQFPSHSVIEKGQTVTLRCDPISGHDNLYWYRRVMGKEIKFLLHFVKESKQDESGMPNNRFLAERTGGTYSTLKVQPAELEDSGVYFCASSPSRLTDTQYFGPGTRLTVL.

In this sample, this clone turned up a few times. The rearrangement uses TRBV28 and TRBJ2-3; 7 bases are shared with TRBD1. The CDR3 is 16 amino acids. The germline V gene encodes CDR1 MDHEN and CDR2 SYDVKM. Trimming took 7 bases from V and 7 from J; bases not matched to a gene: 17. The CDR3 region has the DNA TGTGCCAGCAAGGGCTTCCACGGACAGGCGGTGAATACGCAGTATTTT. Amino acid sequence: CASKGFHGQAVNTQYF.

The V and J genes are TRBV5-1 and TRBJ1-1; D possibly corresponds to TRBD1 (5 bases). Between the trimmed V and J ends, which lost 4 bases and 3 bases, there was a span of 7 bases. The CDR3 spans 12 residues. Germline values: CDR1 SGHRS, CDR2 YFSETQ. The CDR3 DNA follows: TGCGCCAGCAGCGGGGGGGACACTGAAGCTTTCTTT. Translating it yields CASSGGDTEAFF.

This clone was seen more than once but under ten times. The CDR3 DNA sequence: TGCGCCAGCAGCTTCTCCGGGAACTACGAGCAGTACTTC. Translation gives CASSFSGNYEQYF. The chain recombines TRBV5-1 with TRBJ2-7, with a possible D match to TRBD2 (5 bases). Trimming left V 2 bases short and J 3 bases short, with 9 bases between. Per germline, CDR1 SGHRS and CDR2 YFSETQ. The CDR3 is 13 residues long.

V and J are TRBV28 and TRBJ1-2; D unclear. CDR3 length equals 13 residues. V was trimmed by 2 bases and J by 4 bases, leaving 8 bases between them. Looked up from germline, CDR1 is MDHEN and CDR2 is SYDVKM. Here the CDR3 reads CASSLRQTYGYTF. CDR3 sequence (DNA): TGTGCCAGCAGTTTAAGGCAGACCTATGGCTACACCTTC.

The chain is built from TRBV7-3 and TRBJ1-1; 10 bases agree with TRBD1. The CDR3 has 17 residues. Germline CDR1 SGHTA, CDR2 FQGTGA. V shed 4 bases, J shed 1 base, and the junction held 9 bases outside the gene matches. This chain's CDR3 is CASSSGQGVGENTEAFF. The CDR3 DNA is TGTGCCAGCAGCTCCGGACAGGGGGTCGGTGAGAACACTGAAGCTTTCTTT.

This chain joins TRBV5-4 and TRBJ2-7, with 15 bases aligning to TRBD2. The CDR3 loop spans 15 amino acids. J was trimmed by 3 bases and V by 4 bases; bases with no gene match: 2. Germline CDR1 SGHNT, CDR2 YYREEE (reference sequence). The CDR3 region has the DNA TGTGCCAGCAGCCCGGGACTAGCGGGGGGCTACGAGCAGTACTTC. Translating gives CASSPGLAGGYEQYF. Based on the CDR3 plus reference TRBV5-4 and TRBJ2-7, the full variable domain is ETGVTQSPTHLIKTRGQQVTLRCSSQSGHNTVSWYQQALGQGPQFIFQYYREEENGRGNFPPRFSGLQFPNYSSELNVNALELDDSALYLCASSPGLAGGYEQYFGPGTRLTVT.

The chain is built from TRBV9 and TRBJ2-1; TRBD1 agrees at 7 bases. This CDR3 is built from 15 residues. V lost 4 bases to trimming and J lost 4 bases; unmatched junction nucleotides: 8. Germline V gene sequence: CDR1 SGDLS, CDR2 YYNGEE. The CDR3 sequence: CASSLDGQEYNEQFF. As DNA, the CDR3 is TGTGCCAGCAGCCTAGATGGACAGGAGTACAATGAGCAGTTCTTC. The complete variable domain, with remaining parts taken from reference TRBV9 and TRBJ2-1, reads DSGVTQTPKHLITATGQRVTLRCSPRSGDLSVYWYQQSLDQGLQFLIQYYNGEERAKGNILERFSAQQFPDLHSELNLSSLELGDSALYFCASSLDGQEYNEQFFGPGTRLTVL.

The chain recombines TRBV27 with TRBJ2-3, with 11 nucleotides matching TRBD2. V lost 4 bases to trimming and J lost 3 bases; unmatched junction nucleotides: 9. CDR1 and CDR2 (germline): MNHEY, SMNVEV (reference sequence). The CDR3 is made up of 17 amino acids. CDR3 amino acids: CASSYGLAGRGTDTQYF. CDR3 DNA: TGTGCCAGCAGTTACGGACTAGCGGGCCGGGGAACAGATACGCAGTATTTT.

The V call is TRBV10-3, the J call TRBJ1-1, with D hard to call. CDR1 is ENHRY, CDR2 SYGVKD, per germline. Trimming cost V 3 bases and J 1 base, with 12 bases left between them. CDR3 length equals 15 residues. DNA of the CDR3: TGTGCCATCAGTGAACTCTGGAGCGGGAACACTGAAGCTTTCTTT. Amino acid sequence: CAISELWSGNTEAFF.

The chain joins TRBV19 to TRBJ2-1; TRBD2 is a possible D gene (5 bases). The V gene's germline CDR1 is LNHDA and CDR2 SQIVND (reference sequence). V lost 3 bases, J lost 6 bases, and 18 bases lay in between. CDR3 size: 16 residues. CDR3 sequence (DNA): TGTGCCAGTAGTATGTTTGACTACACCTTGGGCAATGAGCAGTTCTTC. This sequence encodes CASSMFDYTLGNEQFF.

The rearrangement joins TRBV6-6 to TRBJ2-1; either TRBD1 or TRBD2 may supply D (5 bases each). Per germline, CDR1 MNHNY and CDR2 SVGAGI (reference sequence). V was trimmed by 6 bases and J by 7 bases, leaving 19 bases between them. This CDR3 spans 15 amino acids. The CDR3 region is CASSSGTQVQNEQFF. In nucleotides, the CDR3 is TGTGCCAGCAGCTCCGGGACCCAAGTACAGAATGAGCAGTTCTTC.

This clone occurred a few times. The rearrangement joins TRBV10-3 to TRBJ2-5; D gene ambiguous. The CDR3 has 12 amino acids. From germline, CDR1 is ENHRY and CDR2 SYGVKD. Trimming cost V 3 bases and J 4 bases, with 6 bases left between them. The CDR3 DNA follows: TGTGCCATCAGTGACGGTGGAGAGACCCAGTACTTC. This sequence encodes CAISDGGETQYF.

The chain uses TRBV11-2 and TRBJ2-1, with 9 bases lining up with TRBD1. After removal of 3 bases from V and 7 bases from J, the junction contained 4 bases not matched to a gene. The V gene's germline CDR1 is SGHAT and CDR2 FQNNGV. There are 14 residues in the CDR3. CDR3: CASSFWDRDNEQFF. The DNA for the CDR3 is TGTGCCAGCAGCTTCTGGGACAGGGATAATGAGCAGTTCTTC.

The gene calls are TRBV7-8 and TRBJ1-4; 8 nucleotides align to TRBD1. V trimming: 0 bases; J trimming: 2 bases; junction bases outside the gene matches: 8. This CDR3 has 18 residues. In germline, CDR1 is SGHVS, CDR2 FQNEAQ. The CDR3 sequence is CASSLATGARATNEKLFF. DNA for the CDR3: TGTGCCAGCAGCTTAGCGACAGGGGCCAGGGCCACTAATGAAAAACTGTTTTTT.

The gene calls are TRBV28 and TRBJ2-3; D perhaps matches TRBD2 (5 bases). CDR3 length: 14 residues. Trimming stripped 3 bases from V and 0 bases from J, with 7 bases between. Germline CDR1 MDHEN, CDR2 SYDVKM. The CDR3 DNA follows: TGTGCCAGCAGTTTCCTAGCTAGCACAGATACGCAGTATTTT. Its protein product is CASSFLASTDTQYF.

V usage is TRBV5-1 and J usage is TRBJ2-3; 7 bases are shared with TRBD1. J gave up 5 bases and V 4 bases, and 10 bases lay outside the gene matches. Looked up from germline, CDR1 is SGHRS and CDR2 is YFSETQ. The CDR3 extends over 15 amino acids. CDR3 nucleotides: TGCGCCAGCAGCCGGACGGCAGGGGGTATAGATACGCAGTATTTT. It is translated as CASSRTAGGIDTQYF.

This clone was detected only once. The chain employs TRBV7-9 and TRBJ2-5; 8 bases fit TRBD2. The V segment lost 6 bases and the J segment 2 bases; nucleotides outside the gene matches: 5. Germline V lookup: CDR1 SEHNR, CDR2 FQNEAQ (reference sequence). The CDR3 is made up of 14 amino acids. CDR3 region: CASRQAGGQETQYF. DNA for the CDR3: TGTGCCAGCAGGCAGGCGGGGGGTCAAGAGACCCAGTACTTC.

This chain joins TRBV28 and TRBJ1-4; weak D call: TRBD1 (5 bases). CDR3 length: 14 residues. Trimming pared 6 bases from V and 5 bases from J, leaving 13 bases between. Germline CDR1 and CDR2: MDHEN and SYDVKM. The CDR3 region is CASRYKGRNEKLFF. DNA for the CDR3: TGTGCCAGCAGATATAAGGGACGGAATGAAAAACTGTTTTTT.

The V and J genes are TRBV30 and TRBJ1-2; weak D call: TRBD1 (6 bases). The length of the CDR3 is 15 residues. The germline V gene encodes CDR1 GTSNPN and CDR2 SVGIG (reference sequence). Trimming left V 0 bases short and J 5 bases short, with 16 bases between. CDR3 residues: CAWSVRGARGYGYTF. CDR3 coding DNA: TGTGCCTGGAGTGTACGAGGGGCCAGGGGTTATGGCTACACCTTC.

The chain joins TRBV7-8 to TRBJ1-2; TRBD1 matches at 7 bases. The length of the CDR3 is 14 residues. With V trimmed by 1 base and J by 4 bases, 3 bases remained unmatched. In germline, CDR1 is SGHVS, CDR2 FQNEAQ. CDR3 DNA: TGTGCCAGCAGCTTAGAGGGGGCGGGCTATGGCTACACCTTC. The encoded protein is CASSLEGAGYGYTF.

The chain couples TRBV28 to TRBJ1-1; 7 positions agree with TRBD1. This CDR3 has 14 residues. V dropped 6 bases and J dropped 1; count of bases not matched to a gene: 5. CDR1 is MDHEN and CDR2 is SYDVKM in the germline V gene. The CDR3: CASSRGQSNTEAFF. CDR3 coding DNA: TGTGCCAGCAGCCGGGGACAGTCGAACACTGAAGCTTTCTTT.

This chain joins TRBV7-9 and TRBJ2-7, with D possibly matching TRBD1 (5 bases). Germline loops: CDR1 SEHNR, CDR2 FQNEAQ (reference sequence). The ends were cut back, 2 bases at V and 2 bases at J, with 10 bases in the middle. The CDR3 is 14 amino acids. As DNA, the CDR3 is TGTGCCAGCAGCTTACCCAGGGATACCTACGAGCAGTACTTC. It is translated as CASSLPRDTYEQYF.

The V gene is TRBV6-5, the J gene TRBJ2-5; D is perhaps TRBD1 (5 bases). CDR3 length equals 13 residues. Trimming shortened V by 5 bases and J by 1 base, and 8 bases separated the two germline ends. Germline V gives CDR1 MNHEY, CDR2 SVGAGI. The CDR3 sequence: CASSTGFQETQYF. CDR3 sequence (DNA): TGTGCCAGCAGTACAGGATTCCAAGAGACCCAGTACTTC.

This chain connects TRBV2 to TRBJ2-7; no firm D call. This CDR3 comprises 14 residues. The V gene lost 7 bases and the J gene lost 5 bases, with 18 bases spanning the gap. Germline values: CDR1 SNHLY, CDR2 FYNNEI. This CDR3 reads CASIYLPLGHEQYF. CDR3 nucleotides: TGTGCCAGCATTTACCTCCCGCTGGGTCACGAGCAGTACTTC.

The V and J genes are TRBV7-9 and TRBJ2-5, with TRBD2 matching over 9 bases. The CDR3 totals 14 residues. Germline V CDR1 and CDR2: SEHNR, FQNEAQ (reference sequence). After removal of 2 bases from V and 5 bases from J, the junction contained 3 bases not matched to a gene. CDR3 sequence (DNA): TGTGCCAGCAGCTTAAAGCGGGAGGTGGAGACCCAGTACTTC. This translates into CASSLKREVETQYF.

The rearrangement links TRBV27 to TRBJ1-1; D uncertain. Germline V gene data show CDR1 as MNHEY and CDR2 as SMNVEV (reference sequence). Trimming removed 2 bases from V and 1 base from J, with 5 bases in between. This CDR3 comprises 13 residues. For the CDR3, the DNA is TGTGCCAGCAGTTTAAGGGAGAACACTGAAGCTTTCTTT. It yields the protein CASSLRENTEAFF.

This clone was counted at least ten times. The chain uses TRBV6-5 and TRBJ1-5; D gene uncertain. The CDR3 is 15 amino acids. V was pared by 4 bases and J by 2 bases, with 12 bases between. Germline V CDR1 and CDR2: MNHEY, SVGAGI. The CDR3 reads CASSSTGFGNQPQHF. The CDR3 DNA sequence: TGTGCCAGCAGTTCGACGGGATTTGGCAATCAGCCCCAGCATTTT.

This rearrangement joins TRBV29-1 to TRBJ1-2, with D maybe TRBD1 (5 bases). The CDR3 covers 14 residues. Germline V gives CDR1 SQVTM, CDR2 ANQGSEA. Trimming took off 3 bases at V and 7 bases at J, with 18 bases between the two ends. CDR3 amino acids: CSVDWRQGMIGYTF. CDR3 nucleotide sequence: TGCAGCGTTGATTGGCGCCAGGGTATGATTGGCTACACCTTC.

This chain uses TRBV11-3 with TRBJ2-2; TRBD1 agrees at 8 bases. The CDR3 length is 15 residues. CDR1 SGHNT and CDR2 YENEEA come from the germline V gene. V shed 3 bases and J 5 bases; nucleotides not matched to a gene: 5. In DNA form, the CDR3 reads TGTGCCAGCAGCTTCGACAGGGGTCTAACCGGGGAGCTGTTTTTT. The encoded protein is CASSFDRGLTGELFF.

V usage is TRBV29-1 and J usage is TRBJ2-7; the match to TRBD2 covers 10 bases. Germline V lookup: CDR1 SQVTM, CDR2 ANQGSEA. V dropped 2 bases and J dropped 4; count of bases not matched to a gene: 2. This CDR3 has 13 amino acids. The CDR3 here is CSVEIAGGYEQYF. In nucleotides, the CDR3 is TGCAGCGTTGAAATAGCGGGAGGATACGAGCAGTACTTC.